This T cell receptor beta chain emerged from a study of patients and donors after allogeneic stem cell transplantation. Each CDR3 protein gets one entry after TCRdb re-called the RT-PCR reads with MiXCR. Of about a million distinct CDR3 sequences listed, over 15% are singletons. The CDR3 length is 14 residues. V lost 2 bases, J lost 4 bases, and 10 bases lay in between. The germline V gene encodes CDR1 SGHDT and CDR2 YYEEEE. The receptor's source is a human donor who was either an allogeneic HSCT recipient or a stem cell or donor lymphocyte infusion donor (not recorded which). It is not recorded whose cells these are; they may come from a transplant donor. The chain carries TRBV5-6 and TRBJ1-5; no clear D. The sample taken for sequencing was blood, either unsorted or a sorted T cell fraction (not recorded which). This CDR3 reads CASSFGIANQPQHF. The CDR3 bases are TGTGCCAGCAGCTTTGGCATTGCGAATCAGCCCCAGCATTTT.